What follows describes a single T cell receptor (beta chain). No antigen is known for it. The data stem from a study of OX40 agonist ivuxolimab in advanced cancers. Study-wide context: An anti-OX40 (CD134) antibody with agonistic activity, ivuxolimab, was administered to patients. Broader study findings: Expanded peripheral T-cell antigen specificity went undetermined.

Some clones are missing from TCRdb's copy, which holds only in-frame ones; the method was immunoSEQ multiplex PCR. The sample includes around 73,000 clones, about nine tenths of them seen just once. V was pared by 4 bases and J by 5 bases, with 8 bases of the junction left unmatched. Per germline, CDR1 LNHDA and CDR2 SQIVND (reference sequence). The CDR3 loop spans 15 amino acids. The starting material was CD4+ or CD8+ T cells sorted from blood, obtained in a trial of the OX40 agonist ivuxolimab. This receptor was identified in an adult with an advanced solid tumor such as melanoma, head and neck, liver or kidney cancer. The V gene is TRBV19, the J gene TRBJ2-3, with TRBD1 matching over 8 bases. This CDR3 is CASSNLRGQLDTQYF. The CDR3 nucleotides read TGTGCCAGTAGTAACCTCAGGGGGCAATTAGATACGCAGTATTTT. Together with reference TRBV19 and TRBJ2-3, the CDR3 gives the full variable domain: DGGITQSPKYLFRKEGQNVTLSCEQNLNHDAMYWYRQDPGQGLRLIYYSQIVNDFQKGDIAEGYSVSREKKESFPLTVTSAQKNPTAFYLCASSNLRGQLDTQYFGPGTRLTVL.